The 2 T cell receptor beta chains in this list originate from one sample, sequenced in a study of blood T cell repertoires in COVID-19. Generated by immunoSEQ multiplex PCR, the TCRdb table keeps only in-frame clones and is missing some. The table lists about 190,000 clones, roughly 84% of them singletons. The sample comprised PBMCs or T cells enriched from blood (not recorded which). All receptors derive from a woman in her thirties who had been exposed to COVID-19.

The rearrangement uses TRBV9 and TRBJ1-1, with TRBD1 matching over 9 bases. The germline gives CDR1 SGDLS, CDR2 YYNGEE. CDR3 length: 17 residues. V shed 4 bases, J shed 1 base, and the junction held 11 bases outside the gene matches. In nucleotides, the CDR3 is TGTGCCAGCAGCCGAGGGGACAGGGCCGTCGAGAACACTGAAGCTTTCTTT. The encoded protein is CASSRGDRAVENTEAFF.

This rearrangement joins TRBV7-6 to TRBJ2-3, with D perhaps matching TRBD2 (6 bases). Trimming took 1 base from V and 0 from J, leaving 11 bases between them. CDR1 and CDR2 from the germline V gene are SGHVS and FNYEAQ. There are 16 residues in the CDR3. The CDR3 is CASSLDGGSSTDTQYF. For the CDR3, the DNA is TGTGCCAGCAGCTTAGACGGGGGATCTAGCACAGATACGCAGTATTTT.